The 10 T cell receptor beta chains below all came from one sample that was sequenced in a study of T cell repertoires in cytomegalovirus infection. TCRdb called the reads again in MiXCR, with one record for every CDR3 protein. The sample shows fewer than 950,000 distinct CDR3 sequences, about 33% of them seen only once. Their target antigens are unknown. The sequenced sample was cultured CD8+ T cells from PBMCs, obtained from culture after CMV antigen stimulation. These receptors originate from a human donor in good health (CMV status not recorded). Some clones in this sample may be carry-over from other donors' samples.

The V and J genes are TRBV27 and TRBJ1-1, with TRBD1 matching 9 bases. Germline V gives CDR1 MNHEY, CDR2 SMNVEV (reference sequence). CDR3 length: 15 residues. The V and J ends lost 3 bases and 4 bases, in that order; junction bases with no gene match: 6. CDR3 loop: CASSFHRGHSTEAFF. The DNA of the CDR3 is TGTGCCAGCAGTTTCCACAGGGGGCACAGCACTGAAGCTTTCTTT.

This clonotype was observed a handful of times. CDR3 loop: CASSLWGRVAGGTDTQYF. Here the CDR3 DNA reads TGTGCCAGCAGTTTATGGGGTCGAGTAGCGGGGGGCACAGATACGCAGTATTTT. The chain links TRBV28 to TRBJ2-3, with TRBD2 identical over 9 bases. CDR1 MDHEN and CDR2 SYDVKM come from the germline V gene. This CDR3 is built from 18 residues. The V and J ends lost 0 bases and 1 base, in that order; junction bases with no gene match: 8.

V is TRBV6-5 and J is TRBJ2-2; D call uncertain. CDR3 length equals 12 residues. The germline V gene encodes CDR1 MNHEY and CDR2 SVGAGI. Deletions cut 8 bases from V and 4 bases from J, with 8 bases between. The CDR3 DNA reads TGTGCCAGCCTGGAGACCACCGGGGAGCTGTTTTTT. Its protein product is CASLETTGELFF.

This chain links TRBV4-1 with TRBJ2-1; 7 bases map to TRBD1. Germline V gene data show CDR1 as MGHRA and CDR2 as YSYEKL. This CDR3 has 13 residues. V shed 4 bases, J shed 10 bases, and the junction held 7 bases outside the gene matches. The CDR3 protein is CASSPGQFKEQFF. Written as DNA, the CDR3 is TGCGCCAGCAGCCCGGGACAGTTTAAGGAGCAGTTCTTC.

V and J are TRBV6-1 and TRBJ2-3; TRBD2 matches at 9 bases. Trimming at V came to 6 bases and at J to 0 bases, leaving 7 bases not matched to a gene. CDR1 is MNHNS and CDR2 is SASEGT in the germline V gene. This CDR3 spans 16 amino acids. The CDR3 sequence: CASSGWRGGSTDTQYF. DNA for the CDR3: TGTGCCAGCAGCGGATGGCGGGGGGGTAGCACAGATACGCAGTATTTT.

This clonotype was detected ten times or more. The CDR3 DNA sequence: TGTGCCAGCAGTTTGACAGGCTCTGAAGCTTTCTTT. Translation: CASSLTGSEAFF. The genes are TRBV7-9 and TRBJ1-1, with a tentative D call TRBD1 (6 bases). Trimming removed 6 bases from V and 6 bases from J, with 11 bases in between. Germline assignment: CDR1 SEHNR and CDR2 FQNEAQ (reference sequence). The CDR3 length is 12 residues.

This clonotype was seen repeatedly, ten times or more. The V gene is TRBV24-1, the J gene TRBJ2-5; no firm D call. The V gene lost 0 bases and the J gene lost 0 bases, with 16 bases spanning the gap. Germline V gene sequence: CDR1 KGHDR, CDR2 SFDVKD. The CDR3 runs to 18 residues. CDR3 amino acids: CATSDLAMDYPNQETQYF. The DNA of the CDR3 is TGTGCCACCAGTGATTTGGCCATGGATTACCCGAACCAAGAGACCCAGTACTTC.

Regarding this clonotype: The germline gene is not matched at one end of the junction; a read error may be the cause. The V gene is TRBV12-3 or TRBV12-4, the J gene TRBJ2-3; 12 bases map to TRBD2. This CDR3 is built from 19 residues. CDR3 sequence: CASSLEETSGGRFTGTQYF. CDR3 coding DNA: TGTGCCAGCAGTTTAGAGGAGACTAGCGGGGGCCGGTTCACAGGTACGCAGTATTTT.

Only a few counts were recorded for this clonotype. The V gene is TRBV19, the J gene TRBJ2-7, with 9 bases fitting TRBD1. The germline gives CDR1 LNHDA, CDR2 SQIVND (reference sequence). The CDR3 is 13 residues long. The junction had 7 bases not matched to a gene; V was cut back by 10 bases and J by 3 bases. CDR3 loop: CATGTGQGYEQYF. The CDR3, as DNA: TGTGCCACGGGAACGGGACAGGGCTACGAGCAGTACTTC. The variable domain in full, with the rest retrieved from reference TRBV19 and TRBJ2-7, is DGGITQSPKYLFRKEGQNVTLSCEQNLNHDAMYWYRQDPGQGLRLIYYSQIVNDFQKGDIAEGYSVSREKKESFPLTVTSAQKNPTAFYLCATGTGQGYEQYFGPGTRLTVT.

This rearrangement joins TRBV27 to TRBJ2-3, with D tentatively TRBD2 (6 bases). This CDR3 is built from 14 residues. V lost 10 bases to trimming and J lost 3 bases, with 17 bases between them. Per germline, CDR1 MNHEY and CDR2 SMNVEV (reference sequence). The CDR3 region has the DNA TGTGCCACCCTGGGAGCGGGTCCGACAGATACGCAGTATTTT. It yields the protein CATLGAGPTDTQYF.